The 27 T cell receptor beta chains given below trace back to one sample, sequenced in a study of neoadjuvant nivolumab and ipilimumab in lung cancer. Sequenced by immunoSEQ multiplex PCR; TCRdb stores in-frame clones only, minus some. Altogether tens of thousands of clones are present, more than 90% being singletons, with the ten largest covering 2% to 2.5%. Source: peripheral blood, taken after neoadjuvant nivolumab, alone or with ipilimumab, at or shortly before surgery. The receptors stem from an adult with non-small cell lung cancer.

This chain uses TRBV6-1 with TRBJ2-6, with D perhaps TRBD2 (5 bases). This CDR3 spans 16 amino acids. Trimming left V 3 bases short and J 0 bases short, with 9 bases between. Germline CDR1 is MNHNS and CDR2 is SASEGT. The CDR3 protein is CASSEEDLSGANVLTF. The CDR3 bases are TGTGCCAGCAGTGAGGAGGACCTCTCTGGGGCCAACGTCCTGACTTTC.

The chain carries TRBV28 and TRBJ2-5; 8 bases fit TRBD1. The CDR3 loop spans 15 amino acids. Germline V gene lookup returns CDR1 MDHEN and CDR2 SYDVKM. V was pared by 6 bases and J by 5 bases, with 11 bases of the junction left unmatched. The CDR3 sequence: CASSGAAGGRETQYF. DNA for the CDR3: TGTGCCAGCAGCGGAGCGGCAGGGGGCCGGGAGACCCAGTACTTC.

V is TRBV7-9 and J is TRBJ1-2, with D uncertain. The germline V and J ends were trimmed by 5 bases and 6 bases, with 13 bases remaining between them. This CDR3 comprises 13 residues. From germline, CDR1 is SEHNR and CDR2 FQNEAQ (reference sequence). In DNA, the CDR3 is TGTGCCAGCAGCCCCCCTGGTTTCGATGGCTACACCTTC. Protein product: CASSPPGFDGYTF. The complete variable domain, with remaining parts taken from reference TRBV7-9 and TRBJ1-2, reads DTGVSQNPRHKITKRGQNVTFRCDPISEHNRLYWYRQTLGQGPEFLTYFQNEAQLEKSRLLSDRFSAERPKGSFSTLEIQRTEQGDSAMYLCASSPPGFDGYTFGSGTRLTVV.

The rearrangement links TRBV5-8 to TRBJ2-7, with 14 bases aligning to TRBD2. The CDR3 covers 19 residues. With V trimmed by 4 bases and J by 5 bases, 17 bases remained unmatched. Germline lookup yields CDR1 SGHTS and CDR2 YDEGEE. CDR3 bases: TGTGCCAGCAGCCACCAGGGACTAGCGGGAGCCCACTCCGGGAACGAGCAGTACTTC. It encodes CASSHQGLAGAHSGNEQYF.

The gene calls are TRBV5-5 and TRBJ2-2; 7 nucleotides align to TRBD1. Per germline, CDR1 SGHKS and CDR2 YYEKEE (reference sequence). Trimming removed 1 base from V and 0 bases from J; junction bases left unmatched: 3. CDR3 size: 16 residues. CDR3 region: CASSLIGTANTGELFF. The CDR3 DNA sequence: TGTGCCAGCAGCTTGATCGGGACAGCGAACACCGGGGAGCTGTTTTTT. The entire variable domain, with the rest obtained from reference TRBV5-5 and TRBJ2-2, is as follows: DAGVTQSPTHLIKTRGQQVTLRCSPISGHKSVSWYQQVLGQGPQFIFQYYEKEERGRGNFPDRFSARQFPNYSSELNVNALLLGDSALYLCASSLIGTANTGELFFGEGSRLTVL.

This rearrangement joins TRBV11-2 to TRBJ2-7, with 9 bases matching TRBD1. V shed 5 bases and J 3 bases; nucleotides not matched to a gene: 5. Germline-derived CDR1 and CDR2 are SGHAT and FQNNGV. The CDR3 spans 14 residues. CDR3 bases: TGTGCCAGCAGCCCGGACAGGGGTTTCTACGAGCAGTACTTC. This encodes CASSPDRGFYEQYF.

CDR3 region: CASSLAGQVPDTQYF. The CDR3 DNA reads TGTGCCAGCAGCTTAGCGGGACAGGTACCAGATACGCAGTATTTT. This chain links TRBV7-8 with TRBJ2-3, with 8 bases that match TRBD1. This CDR3 is built from 15 residues. The trim removed 0 bases at V and 4 bases at J, leaving 3 bases unmatched. Per germline, CDR1 SGHVS and CDR2 FQNEAQ. Complete variable domain (other parts from reference TRBV7-8 and TRBJ2-3): GAGVSQSPRYKVAKRGQDVALRCDPISGHVSLFWYQQALGQGPEFLTYFQNEAQLDKSGLPSDRFFAERPEGSVSTLKIQRTQQEDSAVYLCASSLAGQVPDTQYFGPGTRLTVL.

The V and J genes are TRBV2 and TRBJ2-5, with TRBD2 identical over 7 bases. The CDR3 length is 14 residues. From germline, CDR1 is SNHLY and CDR2 FYNNEI. Unmatched junction bases numbered 4, after V lost 5 bases and J lost 1 base. DNA of the CDR3: TGTGCCAGCAGTCCCTCTAGCGGCCAAGAGACCCAGTACTTC. Translated: CASSPSSGQETQYF.

The J gene is TRBJ1-1, the V gene TRBV7-9, with D maybe TRBD1 (5 bases). The V end was cut by 1 base, the J end by 8 bases, with 11 bases between. CDR1 and CDR2 (germline): SEHNR, FQNEAQ (reference sequence). The CDR3 is 13 residues long. The CDR3, as DNA: TGTGCCAGCAGCTTAGGGGCAGGGTGGGAAGCTTTCTTT. It specifies CASSLGAGWEAFF. The variable domain in full, with the rest retrieved from reference TRBV7-9 and TRBJ1-1, is DTGVSQNPRHKITKRGQNVTFRCDPISEHNRLYWYRQTLGQGPEFLTYFQNEAQLEKSRLLSDRFSAERPKGSFSTLEIQRTEQGDSAMYLCASSLGAGWEAFFGQGTRLTVV.

This clone was seen just once. The chain uses TRBV2 and TRBJ2-1; tentatively, D is TRBD2 (6 bases). This CDR3 has 13 residues. Trimming removed 6 bases from V and 13 bases from J, with 19 bases in between. The V gene's germline CDR1 is SNHLY and CDR2 FYNNEI. DNA of the CDR3: TGTGCCAGCAGCAGCTTGGCGGGATATAAACAGTTCTTC. Protein: CASSSLAGYKQFF.

The rearrangement uses TRBV7-2 and TRBJ1-1, with D possibly being TRBD1 (5 bases). Germline CDR1 is SGHTA and CDR2 is FQGNSA. CDR3 length equals 13 residues. V was pared by 2 bases and J by 4 bases, with 8 bases between. The CDR3 is CASSLWGITEAFF. CDR3 nucleotides: TGTGCCAGCAGCTTATGGGGGATCACTGAAGCTTTCTTT.

The chain carries TRBV5-6 and TRBJ2-7, with D maybe TRBD1 (5 bases). V shed 0 bases and J shed 0 bases, with 7 bases lying between them. This CDR3 has 14 residues. Germline V gene data show CDR1 as SGHDT and CDR2 as YYEEEE. CDR3 bases: TGTGCCAGCAGCTTGGGACAGAGCTCCTACGAGCAGTACTTC. As protein: CASSLGQSSYEQYF.

The V gene is TRBV7-2, the J gene TRBJ2-3, with D hard to call. This CDR3 has 13 amino acids. Germline assignment: CDR1 SGHTA and CDR2 FQGNSA. Trimming cost V 5 bases and J 9 bases, with 15 bases left between them. The CDR3 nucleotides are TGTGCCAGCAGCCAAATGACGCAAGGCACGCAGTATTTT. It specifies CASSQMTQGTQYF.

This chain connects TRBV15 to TRBJ1-4, with D perhaps TRBD1 (5 bases). The V end lost 1 base, the J end lost 7 bases, and 10 bases lay between the germline ends. The germline V gene has CDR1 LNHNV and CDR2 YYDKDF (reference sequence). CDR3 length: 14 amino acids. CDR3 protein: CATSRVGVLEKLFF. CDR3 nucleotide sequence: TGTGCCACCAGCAGAGTAGGGGTACTTGAAAAACTGTTTTTT.

This clone was counted once. The chain combines TRBV19 with TRBJ2-1; 10 nucleotides align to TRBD2. Germline loops: CDR1 LNHDA, CDR2 SQIVND (reference sequence). V dropped 3 bases and J dropped 0; count of bases not matched to a gene: 8. This CDR3 spans 18 amino acids. The DNA for the CDR3 is TGTGCCAGTAGTATGGGACTAGCGCTCAGAAGCTCCTACAATGAGCAGTTCTTC. Translated: CASSMGLALRSSYNEQFF. The variable domain in full, with the rest retrieved from reference TRBV19 and TRBJ2-1, is DGGITQSPKYLFRKEGQNVTLSCEQNLNHDAMYWYRQDPGQGLRLIYYSQIVNDFQKGDIAEGYSVSREKKESFPLTVTSAQKNPTAFYLCASSMGLALRSSYNEQFFGPGTRLTVL.

The CDR3 DNA reads as TGTGCCAGCAGCGCCCTAGCGGGAGGCGATGAGCAGTTCTTC. This encodes CASSALAGGDEQFF. The chain carries TRBV9 and TRBJ2-1; 11 nucleotides match TRBD2. J gave up 8 bases and V 3 bases, and 4 bases lay outside the gene matches. The germline gives CDR1 SGDLS, CDR2 YYNGEE. The CDR3 sequence is 14 residues long.

The CDR3 reads CSARGSETQYF. DNA of the CDR3: TGCAGTGCTAGAGGGTCGGAGACCCAGTACTTC. V and J are TRBV20-1 and TRBJ2-5; no definite D call. From germline, CDR1 is DFQATT and CDR2 SNEGSKA (reference sequence). The CDR3 sequence is 11 residues long. V was shortened by 1 base and J by 5 bases, with 5 bases between the two germline ends.

A word on this clone: One end of the junction does not line up with germline, which may come from a read error. This chain links TRBV10-3 with TRBJ1-4, with 8 bases matching TRBD1. Germline V lookup: CDR1 ENHRY, CDR2 SYGVKD. This CDR3 spans 12 amino acids. The DNA of the CDR3 is TGTGCCATCAGTAGCCCGGGACAGGACCTCCTTTTT. This codes for CAISSPGQDLLF.

The chain has TRBV13 and TRBJ1-1; no clear D. CDR3 length: 15 amino acids. CDR1 PRHDT and CDR2 FYEKMQ come from the germline V gene (reference sequence). The ends were cut back, 5 bases at V and 7 bases at J, with 20 bases in the middle. The CDR3 DNA follows: TGTGCCAGCAGCGTCTACTCCAGCGGGGAACGTGAAGCTTTCTTT. Protein product: CASSVYSSGEREAFF.

The chain joins TRBV27 to TRBJ2-2; TRBD2 aligns across 9 bases. Germline lookup yields CDR1 MNHEY and CDR2 SMNVEV (reference sequence). V dropped 1 base and J dropped 7; count of bases not matched to a gene: 10. This CDR3 has 17 amino acids. The CDR3 DNA sequence: TGTGCCAGCAGTTTATGGGGCGGGAGGGCCGATGTCGGGGAGCTGTTTTTT. Its protein is CASSLWGGRADVGELFF.

This clone was seen once. The CDR3 DNA is TGTGCCAGCAGCCAAGCAGGGGGCTTGTACGAGCAGTACTTC. Protein product: CASSQAGGLYEQYF. This chain uses TRBV14 with TRBJ2-7, with 8 nucleotides matching TRBD1. Looked up from germline, CDR1 is SGHDN and CDR2 is FVKESK. V dropped 1 base and J dropped 4; count of bases not matched to a gene: 3. The CDR3 has 14 amino acids. Filled out from reference TRBV14 and TRBJ2-7, the complete variable domain reads EAGVTQFPSHSVIEKGQTVTLRCDPISGHDNLYWYRRVMGKEIKFLLHFVKESKQDESGMPNNRFLAERTGGTYSTLKVQPAELEDSGVYFCASSQAGGLYEQYFGPGTRLTVT.

The chain links TRBV6-1 to TRBJ2-1, with D maybe TRBD1 (6 bases). The CDR3 length is 17 residues. Looked up from germline, CDR1 is MNHNS and CDR2 is SASEGT. Between the trimmed V and J ends, which lost 4 bases and 6 bases, there was a span of 22 bases. CDR3 coding DNA: TGTGCCAGCAGTGCTACCCCAGGACAGATGTCCCCCAATGAGCAGTTCTTC. Translating it yields CASSATPGQMSPNEQFF.

The V call is TRBV12-2, the J call TRBJ2-6; TRBD1, the D gene given by the table, was not confirmed from the DNA. TRBV12-2 is marked as a pseudogene. The CDR3 spans 18 residues. For the CDR3, the DNA is TGTGCAAGTCGCCACGAACCCTCCACACAAAGTCGGGCCAACGTCCTGACTTTC. Encoded protein: CASRHEPSTQSRANVLTF.

V usage is TRBV29-1 and J usage is TRBJ1-1, with TRBD1 identical over 9 bases. The CDR3 is made up of 13 amino acids. Germline lookup yields CDR1 SQVTM and CDR2 ANQGSEA. With 6 bases clipped from V and 4 bases from J, the junction kept 6 bases outside the gene matches. DNA of the CDR3: TGCAGCGTCCACAGGGGGCTCGGCACTGAAGCTTTCTTT. This codes for CSVHRGLGTEAFF.

The genes are TRBV11-2 and TRBJ2-1; 13 bases line up with TRBD2. The CDR3 is made up of 16 amino acids. The V gene end was trimmed by 5 bases and the J gene end by 8 bases; junction bases not matched to a gene: 9. Germline V gene sequence: CDR1 SGHAT, CDR2 FQNNGV. CDR3 DNA sequence: TGTGCCAGCAGCCTACTACTAGCGGGAGGGCCCGATGAGCAGTTCTTC. Translated: CASSLLLAGGPDEQFF.

CDR3 in amino acids: CASSALAGGHGELFF. The CDR3 DNA is TGTGCCAGTAGTGCCCTAGCGGGAGGACACGGGGAGCTGTTTTTT. V and J are TRBV19 and TRBJ2-2, with 11 positions matching TRBD2. Germline V gene data show CDR1 as LNHDA and CDR2 as SQIVND (reference sequence). V lost 5 bases to trimming and J lost 7 bases; unmatched junction nucleotides: 6. The CDR3 spans 15 residues.

V is TRBV6-5 and J is TRBJ2-3; D might be TRBD2 (5 bases). Germline loops: CDR1 MNHEY, CDR2 SVGAGI. This CDR3 is built from 14 residues. Between the trimmed V and J ends, which lost 6 bases and 0 bases, there was a span of 10 bases. The DNA of the CDR3 is TGTGCCAGCAGGGCTCCGGGGAGCACAGATACGCAGTATTTT. Translated, it gives CASRAPGSTDTQYF.